The rows below give T cell receptor beta chains drawn from one sample of a study of cytomegalovirus exposure and HLA in healthy donors. Clones were read by immunoSEQ multiplex PCR, and TCRdb kept only the in-frame ones, dropping some. Here the sample spans some 120,000 clones, 80% being singletons. The material sequenced was PBMCs. The receptor source for this set is a male donor in good health and CMV-seronegative. The conserved cysteine and the conserved F or W are not part of the CDR3 here.

v_call	cdr3_aa
TRBV6-5	ASSFERFHEQY
TRBV5-1	ASSLNPATGEFYNEQF
TRBV6-1	ASSGGEGGEKLF
TRBV30	AWGGGRHTEAF
TRBV5-6	ASSPSAFYFGGEQY
TRBV10-1	ASSERSGQETQY
TRBV5-1	ASSAYFSGTLAKNIQY
TRBV4-3	ASSPRTGSYEQY
TRBV19	ASSIRASGYNEQF
TRBV7-8	ASSLVETSYEQY
TRBV7-2	ASSLVAGFRQPQH
TRBV5-4	ASSRGGASTDTQY
TRBV9	ASSVGIQPGNTEAF
TRBV5-1	ASSLGQGWNAEAF
TRBV5-4	ASSFGTGGINEQF
TRBV6-5	ASSYLTGNTEAF
TRBV4-2	ASSQDGGGRQPQH
TRBV5-1	ASSSGGSNYGYT
TRBV7-3	ASSLEIGELF